Presented here are 19 T cell receptor beta chains from one specimen sequenced in a study of shared clonotypes between healthy human individuals. Here immunoSEQ multiplex PCR was the method, and the copy in TCRdb shows in-frame clones only, minus some. The sample includes 1.5 million to 1.9 million clones, approximately 98% of them seen just once. The source material was naive CD4+ T cells sorted from blood. Subset meaning: CD45RA+ positively selected. These TCRs come from a man aged 25 to 45 in good health.

The CDR3 spells CASSQDYTQYF. CDR3 in DNA: TGTGCCAGCAGTCAGGACTATACGCAGTATTTT. This chain links TRBV28 with TRBJ2-3, with D possibly TRBD2 on 5 matching bases. Germline V gives CDR1 MDHEN, CDR2 SYDVKM. Trimming cost V 5 bases and J 7 bases, with 7 bases left between them. The CDR3 is made up of 11 amino acids. The whole variable domain, filled in from reference TRBV28 and TRBJ2-3, reads DVKVTQSSRYLVKRTGEKVFLECVQDMDHENMFWYRQDPGLGLRLIYFSYDVKMKEKGDIPEGYSVSREKKERFSLILESASTNQTSMYLCASSQDYTQYFGPGTRLTVL.

The chain combines TRBV9 with TRBJ2-3; D may correspond to TRBD1 or TRBD2 (6 bases each). V was clipped by 4 bases and J by 2 bases, with 17 bases between them. CDR3 length: 16 residues. Germline V gives CDR1 SGDLS, CDR2 YYNGEE. CDR3 bases: TGTGCCAGCAGCTTCAGGGGTGGGGGGCACACAGATACGCAGTATTTT. Translation: CASSFRGGGHTDTQYF.

Remarks on this clone: Other nucleotide sequences from this sample produce the same CDR3. V usage is TRBV18 and J usage is TRBJ2-3; no clear D gene. The CDR3 spans 12 residues. Germline CDR1 reads KGHSH; CDR2 reads LQKENI. Trimming removed 6 bases from V and 0 bases from J, with 4 bases in between. The chain's CDR3 is CASSASTDTQYF. The DNA for the CDR3 is TGTGCCAGCTCGGCTAGCACAGATACGCAGTATTTT.

The J gene is TRBJ1-5, the V gene TRBV7-2; D not resolved. The CDR3 consists of 15 residues. Trimming pared 2 bases from V and 7 bases from J, leaving 15 bases between. From germline, CDR1 is SGHTA and CDR2 FQGNSA. This chain's CDR3 is CASSLIVAVQQPQHF. The DNA for the CDR3 is TGTGCCAGCAGCTTAATTGTGGCAGTTCAGCAGCCCCAGCATTTT.

J is TRBJ2-1 and V is TRBV9; 7 nucleotides line up with TRBD2. The junction had 3 bases not matched to a gene; V was cut back by 0 bases and J by 15 bases. The CDR3 totals 11 residues. Germline values: CDR1 SGDLS, CDR2 YYNGEE. CDR3 coding DNA: TGTGCCAGCAGCGTAGATACTAGCGCGTTCTTC. This gives the protein CASSVDTSAFF.

This clone was counted once. V and J are TRBV10-3 and TRBJ2-1; D call uncertain. The germline gives CDR1 ENHRY, CDR2 SYGVKD. The CDR3 consists of 11 residues. V was pared by 6 bases and J by 4 bases, with 4 bases between. CDR3 amino acids: CAIREYNEQFF. CDR3 sequence (DNA): TGTGCCATCAGGGAATACAATGAGCAGTTCTTC.

This chain uses TRBV21-1 with TRBJ2-7; the D call in the table, TRBD1, was not verified against the DNA. TRBV21-1 is marked as a pseudogene. CDR3 length: 16 amino acids. CDR3 residues: CASSKDPPRGGYEQYF. In DNA form, the CDR3 reads TGTGCCAGCAGCAAAGACCCCCCCAGGGGCGGCTACGAGCAGTACTTC.

The CDR3 DNA is TGTGCCAGCAGCTCAGGTGGGACAGGGAGATATGGCTACACCTTC. This codes for CASSSGGTGRYGYTF. This chain connects TRBV5-4 to TRBJ1-2; 9 bases fit TRBD1. The germline V gene encodes CDR1 SGHNT and CDR2 YYREEE (reference sequence). V was clipped by 3 bases and J by 5 bases; unmatched bases: 8. This CDR3 has 15 residues.

The CDR3 sequence is CASSLMAEGETQYF. Here the CDR3 DNA reads TGCGCCAGCAGCCTAATGGCGGAGGGGGAGACCCAGTACTTC. The chain employs TRBV5-1 and TRBJ2-5; possible D gene TRBD2, 6 bases. CDR3 length equals 14 residues. Germline-derived CDR1 and CDR2 are SGHRS and YFSETQ. V gave up 4 bases and J gave up 5 bases, with 15 bases separating them. Using reference TRBV5-1 and TRBJ2-5 for the parts outside the CDR3, the full variable domain is KAGVTQTPRYLIKTRGQQVTLSCSPISGHRSVSWYQQTPGQGLQFLFEYFSETQRNKGNFPGRFSGRQFSNSRSEMNVSTLELGDSALYLCASSLMAEGETQYFGPGTRLLVL.

The chain links TRBV7-9 to TRBJ1-5, with no clear D. Trimming shortened V by 2 bases and J by 0 bases, and 11 bases separated the two germline ends. CDR1 and CDR2 from the germline V gene are SEHNR and FQNEAQ (reference sequence). The CDR3 extends over 16 amino acids. For the CDR3, the DNA is TGTGCCAGCAGCTTACTGAGTGACCTTAGCAATCAGCCCCAGCATTTT. Protein sequence: CASSLLSDLSNQPQHF.

Worth noting for this clone: The junction differs from germline at one of its ends, possibly a read error. J is TRBJ2-5 and V is TRBV7-7; D is undetermined. The CDR3 is 15 amino acids. CDR1 is SSHAT and CDR2 is FNYEAQ in the germline V gene (reference sequence). CDR3 loop: CASSFRLLAQETQYF. CDR3 coding DNA: TGTGCTAGCAGCTTTCGGTTGCTTGCCCAAGAGACCCAGTACTTC.

The chain employs TRBV6-5 and TRBJ2-3; the D is unclear. Between the trimmed V and J ends, which lost 8 bases and 5 bases, there was a span of 14 bases. CDR1 MNHEY and CDR2 SVGAGI come from the germline V gene. The CDR3 spans 13 residues. The CDR3 bases are TGTGCCAGCGCAAGGACCCCACGAGATACGCAGTATTTT. Encoded protein: CASARTPRDTQYF.

V usage is TRBV7-9 and J usage is TRBJ2-2; the D is unclear. The CDR3 spans 15 residues. Trimming removed 5 bases from V and 3 bases from J, with 13 bases in between. Germline V lookup: CDR1 SEHNR, CDR2 FQNEAQ (reference sequence). The CDR3 sequence: CASSPGYGDTGELFF. The CDR3 DNA follows: TGTGCCAGCAGCCCAGGATATGGAGACACCGGGGAGCTGTTTTTT.

V is TRBV7-9 and J is TRBJ2-7, with a weak D call TRBD1 (8 bases). CDR1 is SEHNR, CDR2 FQNEAQ, per germline (reference sequence). The V and J ends lost 1 base and 2 bases respectively, with 18 bases between them. The CDR3 has 17 residues. This CDR3 reads CASSLGTGRGKAYEQYF. CDR3 bases: TGTGCCAGCAGCTTAGGGACAGGGAGGGGAAAAGCCTACGAGCAGTACTTC.

This chain connects TRBV5-1 to TRBJ1-1; D gene ambiguous. The CDR3 runs to 13 residues. Trimming shortened V by 4 bases and J by 3 bases, and 10 bases separated the two germline ends. Looked up from germline, CDR1 is SGHRS and CDR2 is YFSETQ. Here the CDR3 DNA reads TGCGCCAGCAGCGAGAGTGGTGACACTGAAGCTTTCTTT. It yields the protein CASSESGDTEAFF.

This chain uses TRBV29-1 with TRBJ2-7; D might be TRBD1 or TRBD2, each matching 6 bases. Between the trimmed V and J ends, which lost 5 bases and 0 bases, there was a span of 20 bases. Germline V lookup: CDR1 SQVTM, CDR2 ANQGSEA. The CDR3 sequence is 16 residues long. CDR3 coding DNA: TGCAGCGTTAGACAACTTGTAGGGGGGATCTCCTACGAGCAGTACTTC. Protein product: CSVRQLVGGISYEQYF.

The rearrangement uses TRBV30 and TRBJ2-1, with D uncertain. Trimming shortened V by 4 bases and J by 7 bases, and 11 bases separated the two germline ends. CDR3 length equals 12 residues. Per the germline V gene, CDR1 is GTSNPN and CDR2 is SVGIG (reference sequence). The CDR3 DNA follows: TGTGCCTGGACTAAGAGTGGGAATGAGCAGTTCTTC. It specifies CAWTKSGNEQFF.

The chain couples TRBV2 to TRBJ2-5; the D gene is possibly TRBD1 (5 bases). CDR3 length: 12 amino acids. V was cut by 7 bases and J by 0 bases, with 6 bases left in between. CDR1 SNHLY and CDR2 FYNNEI come from the germline V gene. The CDR3 DNA is TGTGCCAGCATGACAGACCAAGAGACCCAGTACTTC. Its translation is CASMTDQETQYF.

This rearrangement joins TRBV28 to TRBJ2-1; TRBD1 aligns across 12 bases. The germline V gene encodes CDR1 MDHEN and CDR2 SYDVKM. Losses at the gene ends were 5 bases for V and 10 bases for J; bases not matched to a gene: 9. The CDR3 contains 15 residues. The CDR3, as DNA: TGTGCCAGCAGTCGTGGGACAGGGGGCGGGTTCGAGCAGTTCTTC. It yields the protein CASSRGTGGGFEQFF.